This record looks at one T cell receptor (beta chain) sequence and its context. Trimming cost V 3 bases and J 4 bases, with 9 bases left between them. CDR1 and CDR2 (germline): MGHDK, SYGVNS. CDR3 length: 13 amino acids. Generated by immunoSEQ multiplex PCR, the TCRdb table keeps only in-frame clones and is missing some. The sample yields around 1.4 million clones, 98% seen once. The data derive from a study of shared clonotypes between healthy human individuals. The V gene is TRBV25-1, the J gene TRBJ2-5, with D unclear. This clonotype was obtained from a man aged 30-40 years in good health. Sequenced sample: naive CD4+ T cells sorted from blood. Subset specified: CD45RA+ positively selected. CDR3 loop: CASSDYLGETQYF. The CDR3 DNA sequence: TGTGCCAGCAGTGATTACCTGGGAGAGACCCAGTACTTC.